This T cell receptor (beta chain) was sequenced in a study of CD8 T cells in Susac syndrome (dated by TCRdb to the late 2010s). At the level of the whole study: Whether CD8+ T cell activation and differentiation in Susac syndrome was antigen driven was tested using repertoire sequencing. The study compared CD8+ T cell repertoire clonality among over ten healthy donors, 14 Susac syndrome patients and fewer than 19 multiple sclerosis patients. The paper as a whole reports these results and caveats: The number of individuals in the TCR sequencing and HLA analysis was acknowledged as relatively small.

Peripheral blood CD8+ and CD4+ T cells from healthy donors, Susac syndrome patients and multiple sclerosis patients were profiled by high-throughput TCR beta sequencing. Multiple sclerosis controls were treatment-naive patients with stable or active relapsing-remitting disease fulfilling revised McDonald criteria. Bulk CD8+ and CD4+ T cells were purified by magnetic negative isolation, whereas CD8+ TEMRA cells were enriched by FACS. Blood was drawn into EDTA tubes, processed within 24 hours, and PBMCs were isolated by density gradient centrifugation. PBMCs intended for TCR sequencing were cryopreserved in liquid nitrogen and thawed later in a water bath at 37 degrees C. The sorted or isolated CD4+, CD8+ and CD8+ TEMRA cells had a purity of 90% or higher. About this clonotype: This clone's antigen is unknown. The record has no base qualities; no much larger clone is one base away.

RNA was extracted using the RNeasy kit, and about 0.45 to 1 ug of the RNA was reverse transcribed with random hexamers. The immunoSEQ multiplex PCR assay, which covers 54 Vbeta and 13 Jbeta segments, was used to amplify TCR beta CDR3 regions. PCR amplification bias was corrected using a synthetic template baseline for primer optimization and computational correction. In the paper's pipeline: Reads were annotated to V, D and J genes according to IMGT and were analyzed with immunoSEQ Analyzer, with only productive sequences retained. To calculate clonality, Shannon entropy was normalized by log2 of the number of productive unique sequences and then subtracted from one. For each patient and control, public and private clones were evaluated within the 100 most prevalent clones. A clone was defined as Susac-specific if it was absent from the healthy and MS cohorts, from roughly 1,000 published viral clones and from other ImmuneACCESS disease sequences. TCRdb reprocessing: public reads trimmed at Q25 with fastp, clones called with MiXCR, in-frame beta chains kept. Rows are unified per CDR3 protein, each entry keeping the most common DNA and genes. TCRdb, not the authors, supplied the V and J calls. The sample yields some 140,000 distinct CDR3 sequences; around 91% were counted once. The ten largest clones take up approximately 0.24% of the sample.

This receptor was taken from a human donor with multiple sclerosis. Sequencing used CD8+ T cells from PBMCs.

The CDR3 here reads CASSADYYEQYF. The DNA sequence is as follows: TGTGCCAGCAGCGCGGACTACTACGAGCAGTACTTC. Here the chain combines TRBV11-2 and TRBJ2-7, with a weak D call of TRBD2 (6 bases match). The germline V gene encodes CDR1 SGHAT and CDR2 FQNNGV. The CDR3 sequence holds 12 residues, the cysteine and phenylalanine included. Only the CDR3 part of the read is kept: 36 bases, read in frame from the first base. V loses 5 bases of germline sequence and J loses 3 bases, and the interval between the two ends is 8 bases.